The 28 T cell receptor beta chains below come from one sample, sequenced in a study of radiation and T cells in renal cell carcinoma. The assay was immunoSEQ multiplex PCR, and TCRdb's table has in-frame clones only and misses some. The sample shows 85,000 to 100,000 clones, approximately 86% of them seen only once. Regarding time point: baseline pretreatment blood. The sample's treatment: 15 Gy SBRT to primary tumor, nephrectomy 4 weeks later. Sequencing used blood, obtained from a patient whose treatment included radiotherapy and nephrectomy. The receptor source for this set is a man in his fifties with renal cell carcinoma.

The chain has TRBV5-1 and TRBJ2-7, with TRBD2 as a possible D gene (5 bases). The CDR3 is made up of 14 amino acids. Trimming pared 5 bases from V and 1 base from J, leaving 13 bases between. Germline V gene sequence: CDR1 SGHRS, CDR2 YFSETQ. The CDR3 loop is CASRRAEQSYEQYF. CDR3 DNA: TGCGCCAGCAGGAGGGCGGAGCAATCCTACGAGCAGTACTTC.

The rearrangement joins TRBV28 to TRBJ1-1; D is perhaps TRBD1 (5 bases). Trimming shortened V by 5 bases and J by 5 bases, and 12 bases separated the two germline ends. The germline gives CDR1 MDHEN, CDR2 SYDVKM. The CDR3 is 13 residues long. The CDR3 nucleotides are TGTGCCAGCAGTGTGGGGGAGGGGACTGAAGCTTTCTTT. This translates into CASSVGEGTEAFF.

This sequence joins TRBV7-9 and TRBJ2-7, with D unclear. With 5 bases removed from V and 6 bases from J, the gap between germline ends came to 14 bases. Looked up from germline, CDR1 is SEHNR and CDR2 is FQNEAQ (reference sequence). The CDR3 contains 13 residues. The CDR3 here is CASSPWTAAEQYF. CDR3 bases: TGTGCCAGCAGCCCCTGGACGGCGGCCGAGCAGTACTTC.

The chain is built from TRBV11-2 and TRBJ2-1, with D perhaps TRBD1 (6 bases). The CDR3 loop spans 16 amino acids. Germline CDR1 and CDR2: SGHAT and FQNNGV. Trimming took 5 bases from V and 12 from J, leaving 26 bases between them. The CDR3 nucleotides are TGTGCCAGCAGCACGAGGTCGAACTTAACCCCAGGGGCGCAGTTCTTC. Protein product: CASSTRSNLTPGAQFF.

V usage is TRBV4-3 and J usage is TRBJ1-2, with 7 bases lining up with TRBD1. The V gene's germline CDR1 is LGHNA and CDR2 YSLEER. This CDR3 is 14 amino acids long. V lost 6 bases and J lost 7; bases outside the gene matches: 11. The CDR3 DNA reads TGCGCCAGCAGTCCTAACAGGGGTCTCAGTGGCTACACCTTC. Residues: CASSPNRGLSGYTF.

The CDR3 DNA reads as TGTGCCAGCAGTTGGGGTAGGCCAGGAAACTATGGCTACACCTTC. Translated, it gives CASSWGRPGNYGYTF. The chain uses TRBV28 and TRBJ1-2; D ambiguous. The CDR3 covers 15 residues. V was cut by 4 bases and J by 2 bases, with 14 bases left in between. CDR1 MDHEN and CDR2 SYDVKM come from the germline V gene.

CDR3 coding DNA: TGTGCCAGCAGCCAAGGGAGCAGTGCTAGCACAGATACGCAGTATTTT. Translation: CASSQGSSASTDTQYF. The V call is TRBV14, the J call TRBJ2-3; unclear D gene. The CDR3 runs to 16 residues. Trimming took off 1 base at V and 0 bases at J, with 11 bases between the two ends. Germline-derived CDR1 and CDR2 are SGHDN and FVKESK.

This clone was detected only a few times. CDR3 nucleotides: TGTGCTAGTGCCCGGGAAGAACGGACTGAAGCTTTCTTT. This codes for CASAREERTEAFF. The chain carries TRBV12-5 and TRBJ1-1; D is undetermined. Trimming removed 7 bases at V and 5 bases at J, with 14 bases between. The germline gives CDR1 LGHNT, CDR2 FRNRAP. The CDR3 consists of 13 residues.

The V and J genes are TRBV28 and TRBJ2-3, with 12 bases lining up with TRBD2. V was pared by 1 base and J by 5 bases, with 7 bases of the junction left unmatched. The V gene's germline CDR1 is MDHEN and CDR2 SYDVKM. The CDR3 consists of 17 residues. The CDR3 nucleotides are TGTGCCAGCAGTTTATCGGCTAGCGGGGGGGCCAAAGATACGCAGTATTTT. This gives the protein CASSLSASGGAKDTQYF. The full variable domain, its missing parts supplied by reference TRBV28 and TRBJ2-3, is DVKVTQSSRYLVKRTGEKVFLECVQDMDHENMFWYRQDPGLGLRLIYFSYDVKMKEKGDIPEGYSVSREKKERFSLILESASTNQTSMYLCASSLSASGGAKDTQYFGPGTRLTVL.

As for this clone: One junction end disagrees with the germline gene, perhaps due to a read error. This chain links TRBV7-7 with TRBJ2-1; TRBD2 matches 13 bases. The germline gives CDR1 SSHAT, CDR2 FNYEAQ (reference sequence). This CDR3 is 15 amino acids long. The CDR3 DNA reads as TGTGCTAGCAGCTCTCGACTAGCGGGGGGAAATGAGCAGTTCTTC. Its translation: CASSSRLAGGNEQFF.

V usage is TRBV30 and J usage is TRBJ1-2; no firm D call. V lost 0 bases to trimming and J lost 6 bases, with 14 bases between them. The CDR3 is 14 amino acids. CDR1 is GTSNPN and CDR2 is SVGIG in the germline V gene (reference sequence). CDR3 sequence reads: CAWSVLWIGNGYTF. The DNA of the CDR3 is TGTGCCTGGAGTGTTCTATGGATCGGAAATGGCTACACCTTC.

The chain couples TRBV5-1 to TRBJ2-3; maybe TRBD1 (6 bases). The CDR3 sequence is 15 residues long. Trimming took 4 bases from V and 2 from J, leaving 14 bases between them. Germline loops: CDR1 SGHRS, CDR2 YFSETQ. The CDR3 loop is CASSGGQPSTDTQYF. CDR3 coding DNA: TGCGCCAGCAGCGGGGGACAACCCTCCACAGATACGCAGTATTTT.

The V gene is TRBV5-5, the J gene TRBJ1-2; tentative D call: TRBD1 (6 bases). V lost 6 bases, J lost 8 bases, and 17 bases lay in between. The CDR3 has 13 amino acids. Germline V gene sequence: CDR1 SGHKS, CDR2 YYEKEE (reference sequence). This chain's CDR3 is CASNNLGAEGYTF. The CDR3 nucleotides read TGTGCCAGCAATAATCTGGGGGCAGAAGGCTACACCTTC.

This chain joins TRBV7-8 and TRBJ1-1; D perhaps matches TRBD1 (6 bases). CDR1 and CDR2 from the germline V gene are SGHVS and FQNEAQ. There are 14 residues in the CDR3. Trimming shortened V by 4 bases and J by 11 bases, and 20 bases separated the two germline ends. DNA for the CDR3: TGTGCCAGCAGCTCACGGAATACGAGGGGGTGGGCTTTCTTT. Amino acid sequence: CASSSRNTRGWAFF.

J is TRBJ1-1 and V is TRBV2; no reliable D call. From germline, CDR1 is SNHLY and CDR2 FYNNEI. CDR3 length: 13 amino acids. V was trimmed by 6 bases and J by 2 bases, leaving 10 bases between them. The CDR3 DNA follows: TGTGCCAGCAGGTCTTCAGCCAACACTGAAGCTTTCTTT. Protein sequence: CASRSSANTEAFF.

This CDR3 reads CASSPWAGRGTEAFF. CDR3 nucleotide sequence: TGTGCCAGCAGCCCTTGGGCGGGCCGGGGGACTGAAGCTTTCTTT. This chain connects TRBV28 to TRBJ1-1; possibly TRBD1 for D (5 bases). The CDR3 covers 15 residues. Deletions cut 6 bases from V and 5 bases from J, with 19 bases between. Looked up from germline, CDR1 is MDHEN and CDR2 is SYDVKM. Based on the CDR3 plus reference TRBV28 and TRBJ1-1, the full variable domain is DVKVTQSSRYLVKRTGEKVFLECVQDMDHENMFWYRQDPGLGLRLIYFSYDVKMKEKGDIPEGYSVSREKKERFSLILESASTNQTSMYLCASSPWAGRGTEAFFGQGTRLTVV.

The V and J genes are TRBV5-8 and TRBJ1-1; the D gene is possibly TRBD1 (6 bases). Germline CDR1 reads SGHTS; CDR2 reads YDEGEE. The germline V and J ends were trimmed by 7 bases and 5 bases, with 12 bases remaining between them. The CDR3 runs to 12 residues. The DNA of the CDR3 is TGTGCCAGCCCAGGGGAGTGGACTGAAGCTTTCTTT. It codes for CASPGEWTEAFF.

This rearrangement joins TRBV18 to TRBJ2-3; 9 nucleotides agree with TRBD2. Unmatched junction bases numbered 9, after V lost 4 bases and J lost 4 bases. Germline assignment: CDR1 KGHSH and CDR2 LQKENI. CDR3 length: 16 amino acids. CDR3 loop: CASSRWSSGEADTQYF. CDR3 nucleotide sequence: TGTGCCAGCTCACGATGGTCTAGCGGGGAAGCAGATACGCAGTATTTT. Filled out from reference TRBV18 and TRBJ2-3, the complete variable domain reads NAGVMQNPRHLVRRRGQEARLRCSPMKGHSHVYWYRQLPEEGLKFMVYLQKENIIDESGMPKERFSAEFPKEGPSILRIQQVVRGDSAAYFCASSRWSSGEADTQYFGPGTRLTVL.

The J gene is TRBJ1-1, the V gene TRBV6-1, with 9 bases identical to TRBD1. Germline loops: CDR1 MNHNS, CDR2 SASEGT. This CDR3 region has 18 residues. J lost 3 bases, V lost 4 bases, and 15 bases had no gene match. The CDR3 sequence is CASSARLGWDRADTEAFF. In DNA, the CDR3 is TGTGCCAGCAGTGCACGTCTGGGATGGGACAGGGCCGACACTGAAGCTTTCTTT.

The chain joins TRBV29-1 to TRBJ2-3; 7 bases are shared with TRBD2. V shed 8 bases, J shed 2 bases, and the junction held 13 bases outside the gene matches. The CDR3 sequence is 15 residues long. Germline loops: CDR1 SQVTM, CDR2 ANQGSEA. This CDR3 is CSLTHGGGYTDTQYF. The CDR3, as DNA: TGCAGCCTCACCCACGGCGGGGGTTACACAGATACGCAGTATTTT.

V is TRBV28 and J is TRBJ1-2; possibly TRBD1 for D (5 bases). The germline gives CDR1 MDHEN, CDR2 SYDVKM. The ends were cut back, 2 bases at V and 7 bases at J, with 11 bases in the middle. This CDR3 is 13 amino acids long. CDR3 sequence: CASSLAGRSGYTF. The CDR3 nucleotides read TGTGCCAGCAGTTTAGCAGGGCGTAGTGGCTACACCTTC.

The V gene is TRBV7-2, the J gene TRBJ2-5; D not certain. Germline assignment: CDR1 SGHTA and CDR2 FQGNSA. Trimming shortened V by 6 bases and J by 4 bases, and 12 bases separated the two germline ends. The CDR3 runs 13 residues. The CDR3 reads CASRADRVETQYF. Here the CDR3 DNA reads TGTGCCAGCAGAGCCGATAGGGTAGAGACCCAGTACTTC.

V is TRBV5-1 and J is TRBJ2-1, with D possibly matching TRBD2 (6 bases). CDR1 SGHRS and CDR2 YFSETQ come from the germline V gene. The CDR3 covers 16 residues. Trimming took off 6 bases at V and 7 bases at J, with 23 bases between the two ends. CDR3 amino acids: CASIFSGGGMWNEQFF. The CDR3 DNA is TGCGCCAGCATCTTCTCCGGTGGCGGGATGTGGAATGAGCAGTTCTTC.

The chain links TRBV2 to TRBJ1-1; D not certain. Trimming stripped 2 bases from V and 11 bases from J, with 9 bases between. The CDR3 covers 11 residues. Germline loops: CDR1 SNHLY, CDR2 FYNNEI. CDR3: CASSEIRVAFF. The DNA for the CDR3 is TGTGCCAGCAGTGAAATCCGGGTGGCTTTCTTT.

The chain uses TRBV7-9 and TRBJ1-2; D might be TRBD1 (5 bases). V shed 4 bases and J shed 5 bases, with 8 bases lying between them. Per the germline V gene, CDR1 is SEHNR and CDR2 is FQNEAQ (reference sequence). The CDR3 consists of 12 residues. The CDR3, as DNA: TGTGCCAGCAGCTCCGAGGGGTATGGCTACACCTTC. This encodes CASSSEGYGYTF.

The rearrangement links TRBV5-1 to TRBJ2-2; no definite D call. This CDR3 region has 16 residues. Trimming shortened V by 2 bases and J by 2 bases, and 13 bases separated the two germline ends. CDR1 SGHRS and CDR2 YFSETQ come from the germline V gene. This CDR3 reads CASSLGYKPNTGELFF. CDR3 DNA: TGCGCCAGCAGCTTAGGGTACAAGCCAAACACCGGGGAGCTGTTTTTT. Drawing the rest from reference TRBV5-1 and TRBJ2-2, the complete variable domain is KAGVTQTPRYLIKTRGQQVTLSCSPISGHRSVSWYQQTPGQGLQFLFEYFSETQRNKGNFPGRFSGRQFSNSRSEMNVSTLELGDSALYLCASSLGYKPNTGELFFGEGSRLTVL.

This clone was counted once. The rearrangement joins TRBV10-3 to TRBJ2-1; 8 positions agree with TRBD2. Trimming took 3 bases from V and 7 from J; bases not matched to a gene: 17. Germline V lookup: CDR1 ENHRY, CDR2 SYGVKD. The CDR3 contains 18 residues. Here the CDR3 DNA reads TGTGCCATCAGTGACCTTCTGGGGACCGGGACTAGTCTAAATGAGCAGTTCTTC. Its translation is CAISDLLGTGTSLNEQFF.

V gene TRBV6-5 combines with J gene TRBJ1-1, with unresolved D. The germline gives CDR1 MNHEY, CDR2 SVGAGI. The germline V and J ends were trimmed by 1 base and 1 base, with 10 bases remaining between them. The CDR3 extends over 15 amino acids. The CDR3 DNA follows: TGTGCCAGCAGTTACTTCCCGGCGCAGAACACTGAAGCTTTCTTT. Translation: CASSYFPAQNTEAFF.